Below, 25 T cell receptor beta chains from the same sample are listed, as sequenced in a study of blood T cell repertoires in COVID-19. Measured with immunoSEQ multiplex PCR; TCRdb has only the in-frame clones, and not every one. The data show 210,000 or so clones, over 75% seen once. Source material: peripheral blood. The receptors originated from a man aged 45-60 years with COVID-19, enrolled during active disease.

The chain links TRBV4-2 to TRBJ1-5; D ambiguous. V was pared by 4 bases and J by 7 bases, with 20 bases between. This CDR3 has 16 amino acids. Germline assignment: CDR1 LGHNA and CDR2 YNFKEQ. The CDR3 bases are TGTGCCAGCAGCCCACGAGTGGGGAGTAGGGTCCAGCCCCAGCATTTT. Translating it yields CASSPRVGSRVQPQHF.

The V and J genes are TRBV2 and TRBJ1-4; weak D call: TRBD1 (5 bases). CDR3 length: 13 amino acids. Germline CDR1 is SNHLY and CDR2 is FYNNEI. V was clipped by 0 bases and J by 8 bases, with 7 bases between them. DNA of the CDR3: TGTGCCAGCAGTGAAGCAGGGGTCGAAAAACTGTTTTTT. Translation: CASSEAGVEKLFF.

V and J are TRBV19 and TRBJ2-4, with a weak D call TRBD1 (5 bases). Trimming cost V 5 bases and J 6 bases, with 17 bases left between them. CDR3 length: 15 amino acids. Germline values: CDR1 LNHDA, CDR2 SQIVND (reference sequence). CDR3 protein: CASSAPRQSVNIQYF. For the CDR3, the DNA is TGTGCCAGTAGTGCTCCCCGACAGAGTGTAAACATTCAGTACTTC. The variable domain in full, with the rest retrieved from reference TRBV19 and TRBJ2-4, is DGGITQSPKYLFRKEGQNVTLSCEQNLNHDAMYWYRQDPGQGLRLIYYSQIVNDFQKGDIAEGYSVSREKKESFPLTVTSAQKNPTAFYLCASSAPRQSVNIQYFGAGTRLSVL.

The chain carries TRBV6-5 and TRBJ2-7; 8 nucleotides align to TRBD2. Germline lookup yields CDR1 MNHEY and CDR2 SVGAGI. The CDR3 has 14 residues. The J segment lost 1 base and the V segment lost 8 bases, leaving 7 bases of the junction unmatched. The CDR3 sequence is CASLGGGLSYEQYF. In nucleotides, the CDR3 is TGTGCCAGCCTCGGGGGGGGACTTTCCTACGAGCAGTACTTC.

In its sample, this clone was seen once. CDR3 loop: CASSYSHVSGTGMSGANVLTF. CDR3 in DNA: TGTGCCAGCAGTTACTCTCATGTTTCCGGGACAGGGATGAGTGGGGCCAACGTCCTGACTTTC. The chain uses TRBV6-2 or TRBV6-3 and TRBJ2-6, with 9 bases fitting TRBD1. The germline gives CDR1 MNHEY, CDR2 SVGEGT. Trimming took 0 bases from V and 3 from J; bases not matched to a gene: 15. The length of the CDR3 is 21 residues.

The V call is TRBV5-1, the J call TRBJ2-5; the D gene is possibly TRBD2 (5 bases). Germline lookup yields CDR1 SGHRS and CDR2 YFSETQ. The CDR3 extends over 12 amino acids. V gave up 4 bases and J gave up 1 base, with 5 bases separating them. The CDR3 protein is CASSLAQETQYF. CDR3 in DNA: TGCGCCAGCAGCCTAGCCCAAGAGACCCAGTACTTC. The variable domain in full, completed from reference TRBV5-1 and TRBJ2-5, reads KAGVTQTPRYLIKTRGQQVTLSCSPISGHRSVSWYQQTPGQGLQFLFEYFSETQRNKGNFPGRFSGRQFSNSRSEMNVSTLELGDSALYLCASSLAQETQYFGPGTRLLVL.

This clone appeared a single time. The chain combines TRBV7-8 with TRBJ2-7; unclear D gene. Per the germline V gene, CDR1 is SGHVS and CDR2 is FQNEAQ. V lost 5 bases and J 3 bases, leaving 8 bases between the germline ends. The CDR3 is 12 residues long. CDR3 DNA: TGTGCCAGCAGCCCCCCCCTCTACGAGCAGTACTTC. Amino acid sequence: CASSPPLYEQYF.

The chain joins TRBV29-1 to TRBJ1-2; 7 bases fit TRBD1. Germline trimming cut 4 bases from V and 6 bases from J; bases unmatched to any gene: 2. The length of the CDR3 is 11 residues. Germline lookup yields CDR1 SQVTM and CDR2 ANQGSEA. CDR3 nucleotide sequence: TGCAGCGTTGTCAGGGGGAATGGCTACACCTTC. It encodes CSVVRGNGYTF.

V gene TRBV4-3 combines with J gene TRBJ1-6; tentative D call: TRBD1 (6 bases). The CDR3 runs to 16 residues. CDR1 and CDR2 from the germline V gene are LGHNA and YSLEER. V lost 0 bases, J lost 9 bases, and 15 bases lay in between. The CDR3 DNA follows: TGCGCCAGCAGCCAAGAGTACAGGGACAAGGGTTCACCCCTCCACTTT. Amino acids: CASSQEYRDKGSPLHF.

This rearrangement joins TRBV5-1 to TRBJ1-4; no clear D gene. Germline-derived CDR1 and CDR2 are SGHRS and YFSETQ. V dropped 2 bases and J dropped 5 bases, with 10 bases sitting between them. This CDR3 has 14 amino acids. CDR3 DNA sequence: TGCGCCAGCAGCTTCGAGGGTATAAATGAAAAACTGTTTTTT. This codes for CASSFEGINEKLFF. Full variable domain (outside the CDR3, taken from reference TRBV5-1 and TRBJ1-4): KAGVTQTPRYLIKTRGQQVTLSCSPISGHRSVSWYQQTPGQGLQFLFEYFSETQRNKGNFPGRFSGRQFSNSRSEMNVSTLELGDSALYLCASSFEGINEKLFFGSGTQLSVL.

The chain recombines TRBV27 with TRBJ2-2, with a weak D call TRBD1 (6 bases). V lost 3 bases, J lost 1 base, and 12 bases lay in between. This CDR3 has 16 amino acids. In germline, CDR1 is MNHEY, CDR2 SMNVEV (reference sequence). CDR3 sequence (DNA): TGTGCCAGCAGTTTCAAGCCGGGACAGAACACCGGGGAGCTGTTTTTT. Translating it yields CASSFKPGQNTGELFF.

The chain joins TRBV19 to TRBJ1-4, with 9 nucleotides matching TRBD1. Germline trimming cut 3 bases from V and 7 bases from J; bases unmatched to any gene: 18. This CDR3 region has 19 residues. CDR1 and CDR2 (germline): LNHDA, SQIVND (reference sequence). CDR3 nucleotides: TGTGCCAGTAGTATGGCCGGGACAGGGTTCCGCATTTGGGCTGAAAAACTGTTTTTT. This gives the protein CASSMAGTGFRIWAEKLFF.

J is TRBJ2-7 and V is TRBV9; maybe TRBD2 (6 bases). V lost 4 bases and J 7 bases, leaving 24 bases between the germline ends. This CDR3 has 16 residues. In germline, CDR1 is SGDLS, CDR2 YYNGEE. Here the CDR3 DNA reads TGTGCCAGCAGCCCTCAGACTGGTCGGACTACTAAGGAGCAGTACTTC. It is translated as CASSPQTGRTTKEQYF.

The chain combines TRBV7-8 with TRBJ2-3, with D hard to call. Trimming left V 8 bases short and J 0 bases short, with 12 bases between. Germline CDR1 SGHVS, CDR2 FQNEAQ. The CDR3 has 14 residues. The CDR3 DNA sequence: TGTGCCAGCCGACCGGGTCAAAGCACAGATACGCAGTATTTT. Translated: CASRPGQSTDTQYF.

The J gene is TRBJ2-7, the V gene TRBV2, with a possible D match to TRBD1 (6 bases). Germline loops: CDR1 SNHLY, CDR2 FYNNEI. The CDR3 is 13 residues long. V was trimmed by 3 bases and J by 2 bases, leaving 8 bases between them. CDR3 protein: CASSDRQAYEQYF. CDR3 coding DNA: TGTGCCAGCAGTGATCGACAGGCCTACGAGCAGTACTTC.

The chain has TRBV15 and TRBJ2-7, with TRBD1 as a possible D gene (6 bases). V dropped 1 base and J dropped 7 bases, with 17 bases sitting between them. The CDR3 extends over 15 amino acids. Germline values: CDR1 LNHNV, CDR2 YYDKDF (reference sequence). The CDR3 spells CATSRGGHSKGEQYF. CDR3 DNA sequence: TGTGCCACCAGCAGAGGGGGGCATTCGAAGGGGGAGCAGTACTTC.

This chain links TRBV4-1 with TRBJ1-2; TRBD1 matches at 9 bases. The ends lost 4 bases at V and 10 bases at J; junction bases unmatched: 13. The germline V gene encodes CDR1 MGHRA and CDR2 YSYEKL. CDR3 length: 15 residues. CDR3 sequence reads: CASSRPERGQGAYTF. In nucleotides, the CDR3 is TGCGCCAGCAGCCGACCCGAAAGGGGACAGGGAGCCTACACCTTC.

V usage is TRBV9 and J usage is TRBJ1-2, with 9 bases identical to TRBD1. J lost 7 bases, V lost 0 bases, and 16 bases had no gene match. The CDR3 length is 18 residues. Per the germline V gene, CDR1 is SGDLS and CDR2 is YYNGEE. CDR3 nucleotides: TGTGCCAGCAGCGTAGGTAACCCGGGACAGGGAAATCTTTTTGGCTACACCTTC. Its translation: CASSVGNPGQGNLFGYTF.

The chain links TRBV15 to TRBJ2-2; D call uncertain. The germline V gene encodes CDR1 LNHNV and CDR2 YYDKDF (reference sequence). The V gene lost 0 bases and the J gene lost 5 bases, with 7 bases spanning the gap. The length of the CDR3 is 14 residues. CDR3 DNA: TGTGCCACCAGCAGAGATCTCGGGACCGGGGAGCTGTTTTTT. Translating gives CATSRDLGTGELFF.

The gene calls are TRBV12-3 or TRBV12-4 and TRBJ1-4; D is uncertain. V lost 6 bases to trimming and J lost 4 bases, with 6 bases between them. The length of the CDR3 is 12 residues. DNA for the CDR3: TGTGCCAGCAGCCCGTTTAATGAAAAACTGTTTTTT. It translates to CASSPFNEKLFF.

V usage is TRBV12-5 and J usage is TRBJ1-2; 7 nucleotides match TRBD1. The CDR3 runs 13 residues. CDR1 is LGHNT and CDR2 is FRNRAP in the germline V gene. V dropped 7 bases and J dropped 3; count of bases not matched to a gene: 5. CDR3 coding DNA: TGTGCTAGTGCCCTCGACAGGGACTATGGCTACACCTTC. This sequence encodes CASALDRDYGYTF.

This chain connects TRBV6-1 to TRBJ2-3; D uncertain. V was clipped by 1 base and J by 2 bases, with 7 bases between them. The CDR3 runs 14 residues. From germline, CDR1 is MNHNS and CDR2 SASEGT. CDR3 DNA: TGTGCCAGCAGTGAAGGACGGGTCACAGATACGCAGTATTTT. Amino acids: CASSEGRVTDTQYF.

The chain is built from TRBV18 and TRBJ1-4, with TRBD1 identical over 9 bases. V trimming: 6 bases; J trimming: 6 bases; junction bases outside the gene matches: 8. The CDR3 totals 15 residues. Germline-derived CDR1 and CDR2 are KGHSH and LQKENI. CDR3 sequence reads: CASSSGQGTHEKLFF. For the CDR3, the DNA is TGTGCCAGCTCTTCGGGACAGGGAACACATGAAAAACTGTTTTTT.

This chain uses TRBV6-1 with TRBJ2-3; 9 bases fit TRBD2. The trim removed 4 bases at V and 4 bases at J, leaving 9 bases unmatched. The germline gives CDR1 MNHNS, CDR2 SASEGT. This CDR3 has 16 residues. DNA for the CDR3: TGTGCCAGCAGTGGATCTCGGCGGGGGGGCGCAGATACGCAGTATTTT. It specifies CASSGSRRGGADTQYF.

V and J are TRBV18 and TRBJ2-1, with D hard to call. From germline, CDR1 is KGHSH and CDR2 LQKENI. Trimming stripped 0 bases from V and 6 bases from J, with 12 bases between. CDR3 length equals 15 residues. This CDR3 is CASSPPSERGNEQFF. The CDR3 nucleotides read TGTGCCAGCTCACCACCGTCGGAACGAGGCAATGAGCAGTTCTTC.